Listed here is a single T cell receptor (beta chain). No antigen is known for it. Both TRBC1 and TRBC2 were covered by a beta constant-region primer of two equimolar oligonucleotides. Four rounds of PCR amplified the ligated cDNA using nested alpha and beta constant-region primers plus SP2. MiXCR, run by TCRdb on the UMI-ligation and nested PCR reads, gives a single entry per CDR3 protein. The table includes 130,000 to 150,000 distinct CDR3 sequences, roughly 23% detected once. Separate alpha and beta amplification began at the second PCR step. Four subsets defined by CD45RA and CD27 were sorted after CD3, CD4, CD8 and live/dead staining. This record belongs to a study of naive and memory T cell subsets. Notes on the study in general: Possibly reflecting memory cells re-expressing CD45RA, a few larger clonotypes occurred in naive repertoires, especially CD8.

The length of the CDR3 is 15 residues. Germline CDR1 reads SGHRS; CDR2 reads YFSETQ. Trimming removed 0 bases at V and 6 bases at J, with 13 bases between. J is TRBJ2-1 and V is TRBV5-1; D possibly corresponds to TRBD1 (5 bases). The sequence derives from a human donor in good health. Sequenced: naive CD4+ T cells from blood. CDR3 residues: CASSLAGSVTNEQFF. CDR3 coding DNA: TGCGCCAGCAGCTTGGCAGGGTCTGTAACCAATGAGCAGTTCTTC.